These 4 T cell receptor beta chains were all obtained from the same sample, sequenced in a study of T cell clonality in common variable immunodeficiency. Some clones are missing from TCRdb's copy, which holds only in-frame ones; the method was immunoSEQ multiplex PCR. The repertoire has about 60,000 clones, none seen only once; the ten largest take 1.5% to 2%. Sequenced: peripheral blood mononuclear cells. These receptors all stem from a person aged 18 to 75 in good health.

This clone was detected ten times or more. With the read ending 3 residues before the CDR3 end, the germline J gene is used to fill in that end. The chain employs TRBV7-8 and TRBJ2-7, with no clear D. There are 13 residues in the CDR3. CDR1 is SGHVS and CDR2 is FQNEAQ in the germline V gene. Trimming removed 0 bases at V and 6 bases at J, with 9 bases between. CDR3 bases read: TGTGCCAGCAGCTTAGCGCTGCGTTCCGAG. Residues: CASSLALRSE. From start to end, the CDR3 is CASSLALRSEQYF.

This clone showed up many times. Sequencing ends 3 residues short of the CDR3 end; the germline J gene provides the rest. The chain uses TRBV5-1 and TRBJ2-1; 7 bases map to TRBD1. The CDR3 is 15 residues long. Germline-derived CDR1 and CDR2 are SGHRS and YFSETQ. V shed 2 bases and J 4 bases; nucleotides not matched to a gene: 6. The sequenced CDR3 bases are TGCGCCAGCAGCTTTCCGGGACAGTTGTACAATGAG. It specifies CASSFPGQLYNE. The full CDR3 protein is CASSFPGQLYNEQFF.

This clone was observed many times. Read data end 3 residues before the CDR3 end; the end is taken from the germline J gene. The chain joins TRBV5-6 to TRBJ2-7, with TRBD1 matching over 9 bases. The CDR3 consists of 15 residues. Per germline, CDR1 SGHDT and CDR2 YYEEEE. With 4 bases clipped from V and 6 bases from J, the junction kept 11 bases outside the gene matches. The covered CDR3 bases are TGTGCCAGCAGCGTACTCACAGGGGGCTTCGCCGAG. It encodes CASSVLTGGFAE. The whole CDR3 sequence is CASSVLTGGFAEQYF.

This clone was seen repeatedly, ten times or more. The CDR3 end is not reached by the read, which stops 3 residues before it; the germline J gene fills it in. The genes are TRBV5-1 and TRBJ1-1; D may be TRBD1 (6 bases). Trimming took 3 bases from V and 4 from J, leaving 10 bases between them. In germline, CDR1 is SGHRS, CDR2 YFSETQ. This CDR3 has 13 residues. Partial CDR3 DNA: TGCGCCAGCAGCTGGGGAGGGGGCACTGAA. Translation: CASSWGGGTE. In full, the CDR3 is CASSWGGGTEAFF.